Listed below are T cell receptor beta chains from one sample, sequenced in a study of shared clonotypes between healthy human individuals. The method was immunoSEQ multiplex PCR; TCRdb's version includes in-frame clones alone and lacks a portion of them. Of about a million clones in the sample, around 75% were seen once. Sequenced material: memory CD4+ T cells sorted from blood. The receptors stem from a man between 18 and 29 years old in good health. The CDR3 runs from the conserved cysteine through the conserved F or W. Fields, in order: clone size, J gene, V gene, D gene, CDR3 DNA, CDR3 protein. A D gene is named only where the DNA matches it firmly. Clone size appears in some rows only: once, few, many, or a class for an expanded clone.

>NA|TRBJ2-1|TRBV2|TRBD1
TGTGCCAGCAGTACCGGGACAGGAGTAAACAATGAGCAGTTCTTC
CASSTGTGVNNEQFF
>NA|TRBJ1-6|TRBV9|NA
TGTGCCAGCAGCTCCTCGATAGGTTCACCCCTCCACTTT
CASSSSIGSPLHF
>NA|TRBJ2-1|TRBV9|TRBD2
TGTGCCAGCAGCGTAGAGAGCGGGAGCTACAATGAGCAGTTCTTC
CASSVESGSYNEQFF
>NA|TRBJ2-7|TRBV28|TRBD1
TGTGCCAGCAGTTCCACCGGGACAGGCTCCTACGAGCAGTACTTC
CASSSTGTGSYEQYF
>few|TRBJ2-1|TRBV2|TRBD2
TGTGCCAGCATACGCTTCCAGGGACTAGCGGGGAGGGCCTACAATGAGCAGTTCTTC
CASIRFQGLAGRAYNEQFF
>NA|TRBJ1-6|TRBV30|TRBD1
TGTGCCTGGAGAGGCGGGACAGGGGGTAATTCACCCCTCCACTTT
CAWRGGTGGNSPLHF
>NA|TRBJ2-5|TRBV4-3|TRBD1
TGCGCCAGCAGCCAAGGACCGACAGGGGGACAAGAGACCCAGTACTTC
CASSQGPTGGQETQYF
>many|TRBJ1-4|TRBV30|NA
TGTGCCTGGAGTGTATCGGGTGAAAAACTGTTTTTT
CAWSVSGEKLFF
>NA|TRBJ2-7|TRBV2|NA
TGTGCCAGCGCCCTGGCCCCTCCCGAGCAGTACTTC
CASALAPPEQYF
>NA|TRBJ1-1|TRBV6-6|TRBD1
TGTGCCAGCAGGGACAGGGCGGGAGAGGCTGAAGCTTTCTTT
CASRDRAGEAEAFF
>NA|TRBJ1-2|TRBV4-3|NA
TGCGCCAGCAGCCAAGATGGCAGCCTTAACTATGGCTACACCTTC
CASSQDGSLNYGYTF
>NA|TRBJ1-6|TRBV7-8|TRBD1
TGTGCCAGCAGCGTCTCACAGGGGGCGCGTTATAATTCACCCCTCCACTTT
CASSVSQGARYNSPLHF
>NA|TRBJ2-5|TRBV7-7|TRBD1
TGTGCTAGCAGCTTAGAGGGGGCGTTATACGCCCAGTACTTC
CASSLEGALYAQYF
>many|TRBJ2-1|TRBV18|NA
TGTGCCAGCTCATCACAGGGATACAATGAGCAGTTCTTC
CASSSQGYNEQFF
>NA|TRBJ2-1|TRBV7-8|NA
TGTGCCAGCAGCTTAGAGCGTCAGGACTTTTTTGGTGAGCAGTTCTTC
CASSLERQDFFGEQFF
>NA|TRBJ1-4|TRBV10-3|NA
TGTGCCAGCTCTGGGGGTAGGGATGAAAAACTGTTTTTT
CASSGGRDEKLFF
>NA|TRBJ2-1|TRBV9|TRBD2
TGTGCCAGCAGCGTAGGGGGACTAGCGGGGTTATACAATGAGCAGTTCTTC
CASSVGGLAGLYNEQFF